These 9 T cell receptor beta chains came from one sample sequenced in a study of blood T cell repertoires in COVID-19. Libraries were prepared by immunoSEQ multiplex PCR; TCRdb keeps only in-frame clonotypes and omits some of them. The table shows some 38,000 clones, with more than 70% occurring only once. Sequencing used peripheral blood. The origin of the receptors is a man in his 60s with active or convalescent COVID-19.

This clone was seen a single time. The gene calls are TRBV18 and TRBJ2-1, with a possible D match to TRBD2 (6 bases). The V end lost 4 bases, the J end lost 6 bases, and 13 bases lay between the germline ends. The CDR3 has 14 residues. CDR1 is KGHSH and CDR2 is LQKENI in the germline V gene. The chain's CDR3 is CASSQLRGINEQFF. The CDR3 coding sequence is TGTGCCAGCTCACAATTGCGGGGAATCAATGAGCAGTTCTTC.

The genes are TRBV19 and TRBJ1-1, with D possibly matching TRBD1 (5 bases). Germline V gene sequence: CDR1 LNHDA, CDR2 SQIVND (reference sequence). This CDR3 has 13 amino acids. V was clipped by 3 bases and J by 3 bases, with 8 bases between them. CDR3 bases: TGTGCCAGTAGTATGGGGCGAGACACTGAAGCTTTCTTT. Translating gives CASSMGRDTEAFF.

The genes are TRBV5-1 and TRBJ2-2; 7 positions match TRBD1. V was pared by 1 base and J by 4 bases, with 1 base of the junction left unmatched. Germline V CDR1 and CDR2: SGHRS, YFSETQ. This CDR3 contains 14 residues. CDR3 protein: CASSLTGATGELFF. In DNA, the CDR3 is TGCGCCAGCAGCTTGACAGGGGCCACCGGGGAGCTGTTTTTT.

The chain has TRBV28 and TRBJ1-6; a weak D match, TRBD1 (5 bases). The CDR3 loop spans 14 amino acids. The germline gives CDR1 MDHEN, CDR2 SYDVKM. The V and J ends lost 8 bases and 10 bases respectively, with 18 bases between them. The CDR3 here is CASAVGTPNSPLHF. The CDR3 DNA follows: TGTGCCAGCGCGGTCGGGACTCCTAACTCACCCCTCCACTTT.

This clone was counted many times. The chain recombines TRBV3-1 (or the pseudogene TRBV3-2) with TRBJ1-5; no clear D gene. Trimming pared 0 bases from V and 7 bases from J, leaving 7 bases between. Germline CDR1 and CDR2: LGHDT and YNNKEL (reference sequence). The CDR3 runs 13 residues. CDR3 in amino acids: CASSQDGFQPQHF. As DNA, the CDR3 is TGTGCCAGCAGCCAAGACGGGTTCCAGCCCCAGCATTTT.

This clone appeared a single time. The chain uses TRBV2 and TRBJ2-1, with 7 bases identical to TRBD2. J gave up 6 bases and V 4 bases, and 6 bases lay outside the gene matches. The germline gives CDR1 SNHLY, CDR2 FYNNEI. This CDR3 spans 14 amino acids. CDR3 DNA: TGTGCCAGCAGTGTTGTGGGGGGGTTCAATGAGCAGTTCTTC. Translation gives CASSVVGGFNEQFF. The full variable domain, with the rest looked up from reference TRBV2 and TRBJ2-1, is EPEVTQTPSHQVTQMGQEVILRCVPISNHLYFYWYRQILGQKVEFLVSFYNNEISEKSEIFDDQFSVERPDGSNFTLKIRSTKLEDSAMYFCASSVVGGFNEQFFGPGTRLTVL.

This clone was detected only once. The V gene is TRBV6-6, the J gene TRBJ1-2; tentative D call: TRBD1 (6 bases). CDR1 MNHNY and CDR2 SVGAGI come from the germline V gene (reference sequence). The CDR3 totals 13 residues. The ends were cut back, 6 bases at V and 8 bases at J, with 16 bases in the middle. CDR3 residues: CASSSRGGRGYTF. For the CDR3, the DNA is TGTGCCAGCAGCTCTCGGGGGGGCCGGGGCTACACCTTC.

The J gene is TRBJ1-6, the V gene TRBV11-3; 7 positions match TRBD1. The junction had 5 bases not matched to a gene; V was cut back by 5 bases and J by 7 bases. The germline gives CDR1 SGHNT, CDR2 YENEEA. CDR3 length: 14 residues. The DNA of the CDR3 is TGTGCCAGCAGCCACGGGACAGAGAATTCACCCCTCCACTTT. It is translated as CASSHGTENSPLHF.

The rearrangement joins TRBV24-1 to TRBJ2-2; D gene uncertain. Germline lookup yields CDR1 KGHDR and CDR2 SFDVKD. This CDR3 comprises 14 residues. Between the trimmed V and J ends, which lost 4 bases and 4 bases, there was a span of 9 bases. The CDR3 here is CATSDPLGTGELFF. The DNA of the CDR3 is TGTGCCACCAGTGACCCCCTAGGCACCGGGGAGCTGTTTTTT.